This T cell receptor (beta chain) is from a study of CD8 T cells in ankylosing spondylitis. General study results and limits: Several highly homologous variants made up a TCR beta motif, and this motif appeared characteristic of ankylosing spondylitis blood. Relatively rare in peripheral blood, disease-linked clones were also CD8+.

This clonotype was seen repeatedly, ten times or more. Antigen unknown. 5'-RACE, quantitative and with molecular barcodes, yielded the TCR beta libraries. Each CDR3 protein gets one entry after TCRdb re-called the 5' RACE reads with MiXCR. The repertoire includes fewer than 80,000 distinct CDR3 sequences, roughly 5.2% of them detected once, and around 2.2% sits in the top ten. The TCR originated in a male donor with ankylosing spondylitis or in good health (not recorded which). Sequenced material: blood, either unsorted or a sorted T cell fraction (not recorded which).

Here the CDR3 reads CASSRDNQETQYF. CDR3 sequence (DNA): TGCGCCAGCAGCCGGGACAACCAAGAGACCCAGTACTTC. V gene TRBV4-1 combines with J gene TRBJ2-5, with D maybe TRBD1 (6 bases). The CDR3 runs 13 residues. With 4 bases removed from V and 0 bases from J, the gap between germline ends came to 6 bases. The germline V gene encodes CDR1 MGHRA and CDR2 YSYEKL.